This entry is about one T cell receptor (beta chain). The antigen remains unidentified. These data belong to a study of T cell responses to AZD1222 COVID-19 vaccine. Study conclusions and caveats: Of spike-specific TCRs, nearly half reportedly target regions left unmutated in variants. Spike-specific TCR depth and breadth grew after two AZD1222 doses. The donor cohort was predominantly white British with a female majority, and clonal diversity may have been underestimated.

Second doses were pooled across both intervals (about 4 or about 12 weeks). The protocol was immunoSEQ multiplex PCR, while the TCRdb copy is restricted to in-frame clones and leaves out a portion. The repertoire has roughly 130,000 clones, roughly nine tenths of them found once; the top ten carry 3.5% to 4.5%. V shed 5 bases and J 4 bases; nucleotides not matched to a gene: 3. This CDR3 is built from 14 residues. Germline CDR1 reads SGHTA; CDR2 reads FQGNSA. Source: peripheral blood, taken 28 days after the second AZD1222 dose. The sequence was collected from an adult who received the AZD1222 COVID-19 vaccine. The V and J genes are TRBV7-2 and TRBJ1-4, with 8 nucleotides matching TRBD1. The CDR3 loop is CASSPDRGNEKLFF. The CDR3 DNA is TGTGCCAGCAGCCCTGACAGGGGTAATGAAAAACTGTTTTTT.